The T cell receptor beta chain under discussion was sequenced for a study of identifying expanded T cells in peripheral blood. Profiled with immunoSEQ multiplex PCR; TCRdb holds only in-frame clones, not every one. Of around 100,000 clones in the sample, 75% to 90% were seen once. Healthy donors had no documented immune events, such as infections, while sampled. Germline CDR1 is MNHNY and CDR2 is SVGAGI (reference sequence). Trimming removed 6 bases from V and 7 bases from J, with 21 bases in between. The CDR3 has 15 residues. This receptor was taken from a person between 18 and 75 years old in good health. V is TRBV6-6 and J is TRBJ1-2; D may be TRBD1 (5 bases). The specimen was blood. The DNA of the CDR3 is TGTGCCAGCAGCCCATCGGAGCCAGGGAGGGGTGGCTACACCTTC. As protein: CASSPSEPGRGGYTF.